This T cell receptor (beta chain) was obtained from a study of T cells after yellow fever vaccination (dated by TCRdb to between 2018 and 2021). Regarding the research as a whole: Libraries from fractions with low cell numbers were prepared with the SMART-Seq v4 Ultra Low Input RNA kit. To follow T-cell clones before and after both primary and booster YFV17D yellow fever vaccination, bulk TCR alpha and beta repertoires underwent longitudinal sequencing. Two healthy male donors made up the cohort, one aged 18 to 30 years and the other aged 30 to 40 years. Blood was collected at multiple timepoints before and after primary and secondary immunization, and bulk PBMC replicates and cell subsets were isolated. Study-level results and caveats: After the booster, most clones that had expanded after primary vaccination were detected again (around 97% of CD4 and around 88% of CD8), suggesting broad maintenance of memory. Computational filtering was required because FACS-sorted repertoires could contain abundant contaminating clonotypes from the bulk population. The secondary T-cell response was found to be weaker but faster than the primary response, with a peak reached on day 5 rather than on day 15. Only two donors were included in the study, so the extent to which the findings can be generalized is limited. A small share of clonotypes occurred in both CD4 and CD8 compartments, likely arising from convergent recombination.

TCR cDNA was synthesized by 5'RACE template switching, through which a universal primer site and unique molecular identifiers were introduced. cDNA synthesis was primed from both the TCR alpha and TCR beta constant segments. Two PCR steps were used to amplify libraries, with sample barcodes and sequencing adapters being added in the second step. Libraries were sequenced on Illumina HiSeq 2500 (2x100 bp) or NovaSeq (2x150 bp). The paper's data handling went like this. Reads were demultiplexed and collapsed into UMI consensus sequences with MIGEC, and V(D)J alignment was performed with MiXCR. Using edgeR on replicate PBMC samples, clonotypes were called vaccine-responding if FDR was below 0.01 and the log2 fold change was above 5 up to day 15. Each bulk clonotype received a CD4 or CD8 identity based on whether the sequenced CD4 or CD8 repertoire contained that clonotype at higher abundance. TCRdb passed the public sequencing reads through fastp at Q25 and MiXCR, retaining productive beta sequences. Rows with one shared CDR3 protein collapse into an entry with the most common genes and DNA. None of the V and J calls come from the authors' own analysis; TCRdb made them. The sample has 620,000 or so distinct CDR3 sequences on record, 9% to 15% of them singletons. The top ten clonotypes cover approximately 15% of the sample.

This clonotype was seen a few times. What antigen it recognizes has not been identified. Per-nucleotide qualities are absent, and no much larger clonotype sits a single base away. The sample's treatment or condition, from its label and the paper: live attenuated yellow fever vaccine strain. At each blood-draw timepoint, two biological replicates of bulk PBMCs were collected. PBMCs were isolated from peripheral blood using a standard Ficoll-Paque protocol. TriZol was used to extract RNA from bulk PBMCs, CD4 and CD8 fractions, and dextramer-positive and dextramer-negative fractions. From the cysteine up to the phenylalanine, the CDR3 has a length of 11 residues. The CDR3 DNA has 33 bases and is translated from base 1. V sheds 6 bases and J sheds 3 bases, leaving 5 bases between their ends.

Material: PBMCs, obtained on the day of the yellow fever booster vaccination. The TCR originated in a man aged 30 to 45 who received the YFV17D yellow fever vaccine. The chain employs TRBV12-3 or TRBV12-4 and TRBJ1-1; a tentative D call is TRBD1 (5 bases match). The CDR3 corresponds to CASRTDTEAFF. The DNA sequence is TGTGCCAGCAGGACAGACACTGAAGCTTTCTTT.